The clone carrying this T cell receptor beta chain was recorded only once. Its matching antigen is unknown. None of the patients had undergone any treatment ahead of thyroid surgery. The data originate from a study of metastatic and nonmetastatic thyroid tumors. The wider study: The comparison covered peripheral blood and tumor or nodule tissue in malignant and benign thyroid patients. Whole-study findings and limits: Reported TCR beta diversity, measured in blood and tumor, was significantly higher for malignant thyroid tumors than for benign nodules.

The CDR3 is made up of 14 amino acids. Trimming left V 3 bases short and J 1 base short, with 13 bases between. In germline, CDR1 is DFQATT, CDR2 SNEGSKA (reference sequence). Under the authors' procedure: Clinicopathological groups of papillary thyroid cancer showed CDR3 differences that were used to build a distant-metastasis classifier. Using MiXCR, TCRdb re-called clones from the PCR reads. The V and J calls were not made by the authors but by TCRdb's processing. This sample has around 53,000 clones, with approximately 17% found just once. The V call is TRBV20-1, the J call TRBJ2-7; tentatively, D is TRBD1 (6 bases). This TCR came from a female donor with papillary thyroid cancer or a benign thyroid nodule (not recorded which). Some clones in this sample may be carry-over from other donors' samples. Specimen: blood. The CDR3 loop reads CSASPATGSYEQYF. For the CDR3, the DNA is TGCAGTGCTAGCCCTGCGACAGGTTCCTACGAGCAGTACTTC.